The 15 T cell receptor beta chains reported below all come from one sample, sequenced in a study of tumor T cells in aggressive B-cell lymphoma. Clones were read by immunoSEQ multiplex PCR, and TCRdb kept only the in-frame ones, dropping some. This table holds thousands of clones, approximately 90% found once. Sequencing used tumor tissue. These receptors originate from an adult with diffuse large B cell lymphoma.

This clone was detected once. This chain connects TRBV15 to TRBJ1-1; D gene ambiguous. Germline-derived CDR1 and CDR2 are LNHNV and YYDKDF (reference sequence). This CDR3 is built from 16 residues. V lost 0 bases and J 0 bases, leaving 11 bases between the germline ends. Here the CDR3 reads CATSRDRLLLNTEAFF. CDR3 bases: TGTGCCACCAGCAGAGATCGGTTGCTCCTGAACACTGAAGCTTTCTTT.

The CDR3: CASSLAGTSGASKKNEQYF. CDR3 DNA sequence: TGTGCCAGCAGCTTAGCAGGGACTAGCGGGGCCTCCAAAAAAAACGAGCAGTACTTC. J is TRBJ2-7 and V is TRBV7-9, with 13 positions matching TRBD2. Germline CDR1 is SEHNR and CDR2 is FQNEAQ (reference sequence). Unmatched junction bases numbered 13, after V lost 0 bases and J lost 5 bases. The CDR3 is 19 amino acids.

This sequence joins TRBV6-5 and TRBJ1-4; 8 bases map to TRBD1. V shed 4 bases and J 8 bases; nucleotides not matched to a gene: 9. This CDR3 has 15 amino acids. CDR1 and CDR2 (germline): MNHEY, SVGAGI. The CDR3 DNA is TGTGCCAGCAGTTCCCTGACAGGGGTGAGGGAAAAACTGTTTTTT. Its protein is CASSSLTGVREKLFF.

The rearrangement links TRBV7-3 to TRBJ2-5, with D perhaps TRBD2 (5 bases). Trimming cost V 0 bases and J 11 bases, with 13 bases left between them. The CDR3 covers 13 residues. CDR1 is SGHTA and CDR2 is FQGTGA in the germline V gene. CDR3 sequence reads: CASSLTLGWEQYF. CDR3 DNA sequence: TGTGCCAGCAGCTTAACGTTGGGATGGGAGCAGTACTTC.

This CDR3 reads CASSFTAGEAFF. CDR3 bases: TGTGCCAGCAGCTTTACGGCAGGGGAAGCTTTCTTT. The chain is built from TRBV7-2 and TRBJ1-1, with D perhaps matching TRBD1 (5 bases). Germline V gene sequence: CDR1 SGHTA, CDR2 FQGNSA. The CDR3 extends over 12 amino acids. The ends were cut back, 3 bases at V and 8 bases at J, with 10 bases in the middle.

The J gene is TRBJ1-1, the V gene TRBV5-4; weak D call: TRBD1 (6 bases). V lost 4 bases to trimming and J lost 8 bases, with 21 bases between them. Germline CDR1 is SGHNT and CDR2 is YYREEE (reference sequence). The CDR3 runs 15 residues. For the CDR3, the DNA is TGTGCCAGCAGCGCGGAAATTTTCAGGGGAGGGGAAGCTTTCTTT. This translates into CASSAEIFRGGEAFF.

The V gene is TRBV5-1, the J gene TRBJ2-1; weak D call: TRBD2 (7 bases). V shed 4 bases and J shed 8 bases, with 19 bases lying between them. This CDR3 is built from 15 residues. Germline values: CDR1 SGHRS, CDR2 YFSETQ. The CDR3 DNA is TGCGCCAGCAGCCACCGGGACTACAAGGGGGATGAGCAGTTCTTC. This sequence encodes CASSHRDYKGDEQFF.

J is TRBJ1-2 and V is TRBV19; no clear D. Trimming removed 0 bases from V and 7 bases from J, with 9 bases in between. The CDR3 is 13 residues long. The germline gives CDR1 LNHDA, CDR2 SQIVND (reference sequence). CDR3 sequence (DNA): TGTGCCAGTAGTATAGATCTGAGGGCTGGCTACACCTTC. This sequence encodes CASSIDLRAGYTF.

The chain carries TRBV5-1 and TRBJ2-7, with 7 bases matching TRBD2. CDR3 length: 13 amino acids. V shed 4 bases, J shed 3 bases, and the junction held 4 bases outside the gene matches. In germline, CDR1 is SGHRS, CDR2 YFSETQ. The CDR3 DNA sequence: TGCGCCAGCAGCCTGGGGGACTACTACGAGCAGTACTTC. Protein sequence: CASSLGDYYEQYF.

The table lists this clone with a few counts. The chain has TRBV6-1 and TRBJ1-1; 8 positions match TRBD1. The germline V gene encodes CDR1 MNHNS and CDR2 SASEGT. The ends lost 3 bases at V and 7 bases at J; junction bases unmatched: 4. This CDR3 has 13 residues. The CDR3 coding sequence is TGTGCCAGCAGTGAGGGACAGGTTGGTGAAGCTTTCTTT. It yields the protein CASSEGQVGEAFF.

V usage is TRBV4-3 and J usage is TRBJ1-3; D ambiguous. The germline V gene encodes CDR1 LGHNA and CDR2 YSLEER. This CDR3 comprises 16 residues. V lost 1 base, J lost 2 bases, and 12 bases lay in between. The CDR3 reads CASSQGEFSTGNTIYF. The CDR3 DNA reads TGCGCCAGCAGCCAAGGGGAGTTCTCGACTGGAAACACCATATATTTT.

The V gene is TRBV7-2, the J gene TRBJ2-3, with D possibly TRBD2 on 6 matching bases. V lost 1 base and J lost 5, with 19 bases in between. The CDR3 consists of 17 residues. CDR1 SGHTA and CDR2 FQGNSA come from the germline V gene. The CDR3 sequence: CASSLVPGGRLGDTQYF. The CDR3 DNA follows: TGTGCCAGCAGCTTAGTCCCCGGAGGGCGTTTAGGAGATACGCAGTATTTT.

CDR3 DNA sequence: TGTGCCAGCAAGGGGGGGCCAGGCGAAAAACTGTTTTTT. It translates to CASKGGPGEKLFF. The chain has TRBV6-6 and TRBJ1-4; a weak D match, TRBD1 (6 bases). The ends were cut back, 7 bases at V and 8 bases at J, with 14 bases in the middle. The CDR3 consists of 13 residues. Germline-derived CDR1 and CDR2 are MNHNY and SVGAGI (reference sequence).

The chain couples TRBV6-5 to TRBJ1-5; D gene unclear. CDR1 is MNHEY and CDR2 is SVGAGI in the germline V gene. Trimming took off 6 bases at V and 3 bases at J, with 9 bases between the two ends. The CDR3 is 13 amino acids. CDR3 residues: CASSSVINQPQHF. CDR3 nucleotide sequence: TGTGCCAGCAGCTCGGTTATCAATCAGCCCCAGCATTTT.

The rearrangement joins TRBV10-3 to TRBJ2-3; possibly TRBD1 for D (6 bases). The CDR3 is 13 residues long. Between the trimmed V and J ends, which lost 10 bases and 2 bases, there was a span of 13 bases. Germline assignment: CDR1 ENHRY and CDR2 SYGVKD. CDR3 bases: TGTGCCACCAGGGGCCCCGACACAGATACGCAGTATTTT. Its protein product is CATRGPDTDTQYF.